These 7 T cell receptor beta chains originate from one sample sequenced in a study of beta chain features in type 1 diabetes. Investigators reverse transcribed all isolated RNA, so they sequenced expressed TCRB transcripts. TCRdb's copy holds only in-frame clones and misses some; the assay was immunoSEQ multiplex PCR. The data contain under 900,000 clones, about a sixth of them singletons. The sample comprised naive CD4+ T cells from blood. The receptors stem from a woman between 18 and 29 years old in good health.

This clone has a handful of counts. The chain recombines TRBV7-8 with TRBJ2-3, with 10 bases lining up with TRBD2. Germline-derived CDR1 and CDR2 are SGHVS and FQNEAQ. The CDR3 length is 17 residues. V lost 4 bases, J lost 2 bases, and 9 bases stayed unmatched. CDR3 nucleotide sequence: TGTGCCAGCAGCTCTCGAGCGGGAGGGCCCCCCACAGATACGCAGTATTTT. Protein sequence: CASSSRAGGPPTDTQYF. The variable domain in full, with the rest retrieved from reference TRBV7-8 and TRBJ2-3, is GAGVSQSPRYKVAKRGQDVALRCDPISGHVSLFWYQQALGQGPEFLTYFQNEAQLDKSGLPSDRFFAERPEGSVSTLKIQRTQQEDSAVYLCASSSRAGGPPTDTQYFGPGTRLTVL.

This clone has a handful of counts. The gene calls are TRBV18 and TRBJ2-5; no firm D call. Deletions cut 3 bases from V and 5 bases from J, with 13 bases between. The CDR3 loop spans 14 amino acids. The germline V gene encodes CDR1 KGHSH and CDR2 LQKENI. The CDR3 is CASSPPARGETQYF. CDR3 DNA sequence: TGTGCCAGCTCACCCCCCGCCCGTGGGGAGACCCAGTACTTC.

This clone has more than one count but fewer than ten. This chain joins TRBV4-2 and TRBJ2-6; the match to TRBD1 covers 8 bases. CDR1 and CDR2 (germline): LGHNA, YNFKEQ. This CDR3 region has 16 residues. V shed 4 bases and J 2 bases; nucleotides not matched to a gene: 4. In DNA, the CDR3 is TGTGCCAGCAGCCGGGCGACAGGGGCTGGGGCCAACGTCCTGACTTTC. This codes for CASSRATGAGANVLTF.

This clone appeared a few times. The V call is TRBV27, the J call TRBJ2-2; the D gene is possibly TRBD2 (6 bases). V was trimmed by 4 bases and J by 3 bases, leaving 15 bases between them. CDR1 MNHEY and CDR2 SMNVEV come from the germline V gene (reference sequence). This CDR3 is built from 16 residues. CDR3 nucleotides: TGTGCCAGCAGTTCCCTTAGCGCGGGGTACACCGGGGAGCTGTTTTTT. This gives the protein CASSSLSAGYTGELFF.

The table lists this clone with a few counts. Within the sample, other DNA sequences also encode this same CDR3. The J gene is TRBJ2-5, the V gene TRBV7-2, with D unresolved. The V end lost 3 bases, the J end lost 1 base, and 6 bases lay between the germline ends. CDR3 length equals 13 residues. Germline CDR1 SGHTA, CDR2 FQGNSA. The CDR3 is CASSFGPQETQYF. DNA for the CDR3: TGTGCCAGCAGCTTCGGCCCCCAAGAGACCCAGTACTTC.

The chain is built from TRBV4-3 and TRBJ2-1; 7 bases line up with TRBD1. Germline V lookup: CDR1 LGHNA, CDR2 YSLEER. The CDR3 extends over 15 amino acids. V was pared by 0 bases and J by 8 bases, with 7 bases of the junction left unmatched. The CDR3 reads CASSQDPGGGYEQFF. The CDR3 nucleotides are TGCGCCAGCAGCCAAGACCCAGGGGGTGGTTATGAGCAGTTCTTC.

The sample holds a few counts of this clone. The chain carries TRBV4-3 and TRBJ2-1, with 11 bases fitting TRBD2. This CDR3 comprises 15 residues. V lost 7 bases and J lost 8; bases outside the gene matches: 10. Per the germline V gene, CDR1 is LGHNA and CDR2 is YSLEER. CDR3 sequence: CASKKQLAGDYEQFF. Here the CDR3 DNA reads TGCGCCAGCAAGAAACAACTAGCGGGAGACTATGAGCAGTTCTTC.